The 22 T cell receptor beta chains given below trace back to one sample, sequenced in a study of blood T cell repertoires in COVID-19. Profiling relied on immunoSEQ multiplex PCR, and the TCRdb table lists in-frame clones only, not all of them. The sample contains approximately 300,000 clones, 90% of which appear only once. The sequencing sample was made of peripheral blood. The receptors derive from a woman aged 25 to 45 with COVID-19, enrolled during active disease.

The rearrangement joins TRBV5-4 to TRBJ2-3, with no clear D. The CDR3 runs to 14 residues. V lost 0 bases and J 5 bases, leaving 10 bases between the germline ends. Germline V CDR1 and CDR2: SGHNT, YYREEE (reference sequence). The DNA for the CDR3 is TGTGCCAGCAGCTTGGCTGGTGGAGAAGATACGCAGTATTTT. Its protein product is CASSLAGGEDTQYF.

The V and J genes are TRBV2 and TRBJ1-6; 8 nucleotides line up with TRBD1. Germline V gene lookup returns CDR1 SNHLY and CDR2 FYNNEI. The CDR3 contains 15 residues. With V trimmed by 1 base and J by 4 bases, 0 bases remained unmatched. The CDR3 is CASSEGTGYNSPLHF. The CDR3 DNA is TGTGCCAGCAGTGAAGGGACAGGGTATAATTCACCCCTCCACTTT.

This clone was counted a single time. This chain joins TRBV5-6 and TRBJ1-6, with D possibly being TRBD1 (6 bases). V lost 1 base and J 7 bases, leaving 9 bases between the germline ends. CDR1 SGHDT and CDR2 YYEEEE come from the germline V gene. The CDR3 has 14 amino acids. In DNA, the CDR3 is TGTGCCAGCAGCTTGAGGGGGGGAAATTCACCCCTCCACTTT. Translation gives CASSLRGGNSPLHF.

The chain links TRBV28 to TRBJ1-2, with a weak D call TRBD1 (6 bases). CDR1 MDHEN and CDR2 SYDVKM come from the germline V gene. The CDR3 runs 15 residues. Trimming cost V 5 bases and J 4 bases, with 17 bases left between them. The CDR3 sequence is CASSPLAQGSYGYTF. In DNA form, the CDR3 reads TGTGCCAGCAGTCCTCTCGCACAGGGATCCTATGGCTACACCTTC.

The rearrangement uses TRBV7-2 and TRBJ2-1; 8 bases map to TRBD2. The germline gives CDR1 SGHTA, CDR2 FQGNSA. The V gene end was trimmed by 7 bases and the J gene end by 0 bases; junction bases not matched to a gene: 11. This CDR3 region has 17 residues. The CDR3 DNA reads TGTGCCAGCACTGGGAGCCTGAGCGGGAGCTCCTACAATGAGCAGTTCTTC. This codes for CASTGSLSGSSYNEQFF.

The sample holds one count of this clone. The chain couples TRBV18 to TRBJ2-5, with 9 bases lining up with TRBD2. The V segment lost 3 bases and the J segment 6 bases; nucleotides outside the gene matches: 11. There are 16 residues in the CDR3. Looked up from germline, CDR1 is KGHSH and CDR2 is LQKENI. The CDR3 DNA reads as TGTGCCAGCTCACCTGCCGCCGGGACTAGCAGAAAGACCCAGTACTTC. It translates to CASSPAAGTSRKTQYF.

This chain connects TRBV9 to TRBJ1-4, with D perhaps matching TRBD1 (6 bases). This CDR3 region has 14 residues. V lost 0 bases to trimming and J lost 7 bases, with 10 bases between them. Germline CDR1 reads SGDLS; CDR2 reads YYNGEE. The DNA of the CDR3 is TGTGCCAGCAGCGTAGGGACAGCGCCTGAAAAACTGTTTTTT. Protein: CASSVGTAPEKLFF.

The V gene is TRBV7-2, the J gene TRBJ2-2; 7 nucleotides align to TRBD2. Germline trimming cut 5 bases from V and 5 bases from J; bases unmatched to any gene: 5. CDR1 and CDR2 (germline): SGHTA, FQGNSA. The CDR3 runs to 14 residues. As DNA, the CDR3 is TGTGCCAGCAGCCGCCTTAGCGGGACCGGGGAGCTGTTTTTT. Amino acid sequence: CASSRLSGTGELFF.

The J gene is TRBJ2-1, the V gene TRBV19; D is unclear. Trimming pared 0 bases from V and 12 bases from J, leaving 12 bases between. Germline CDR1 is LNHDA and CDR2 is SQIVND (reference sequence). This CDR3 spans 13 amino acids. The CDR3 region has the DNA TGTGCCAGTAGTATAGAAGTCGAGCTTAGGCAGTTCTTC. It codes for CASSIEVELRQFF. Filled out from reference TRBV19 and TRBJ2-1, the complete variable domain reads DGGITQSPKYLFRKEGQNVTLSCEQNLNHDAMYWYRQDPGQGLRLIYYSQIVNDFQKGDIAEGYSVSREKKESFPLTVTSAQKNPTAFYLCASSIEVELRQFFGPGTRLTVL.

This clone was seen only once. The chain couples TRBV18 to TRBJ2-2, with D possibly matching TRBD2 (6 bases). The germline gives CDR1 KGHSH, CDR2 LQKENI. V shed 6 bases and J shed 3 bases, with 11 bases lying between them. This CDR3 region has 14 residues. CDR3 region: CASSAGFDTGELFF. CDR3 DNA sequence: TGTGCCAGCTCGGCGGGGTTCGACACCGGGGAGCTGTTTTTT.

The V call is TRBV6-5, the J call TRBJ2-7; D might be TRBD1 (6 bases). Trimming pared 2 bases from V and 5 bases from J, leaving 10 bases between. This CDR3 has 13 residues. The germline V gene encodes CDR1 MNHEY and CDR2 SVGAGI. The CDR3 region has the DNA TGTGCCAGCAGTTACGTCGACAGGAACGAGCAGTACTTC. Its protein product is CASSYVDRNEQYF.

The chain couples TRBV7-9 to TRBJ1-5; D perhaps matches TRBD1 (5 bases). V lost 7 bases and J 1 base, leaving 11 bases between the germline ends. CDR1 and CDR2 (germline): SEHNR, FQNEAQ (reference sequence). This CDR3 comprises 14 residues. The DNA for the CDR3 is TGTGCCAGCACCAAGGACACCAGCAATCAGCCCCAGCATTTT. Translating gives CASTKDTSNQPQHF.

The genes are TRBV9 and TRBJ2-2; D might be TRBD2 (5 bases). The V end lost 2 bases, the J end lost 7 bases, and 15 bases lay between the germline ends. Germline V gives CDR1 SGDLS, CDR2 YYNGEE. The CDR3 runs 15 residues. The DNA for the CDR3 is TGTGCCAGCAGCGTCGGGGAGAGTAGGTTCGGGGAGCTGTTTTTT. This sequence encodes CASSVGESRFGELFF. The entire variable domain, with the rest obtained from reference TRBV9 and TRBJ2-2, is as follows: DSGVTQTPKHLITATGQRVTLRCSPRSGDLSVYWYQQSLDQGLQFLIQYYNGEERAKGNILERFSAQQFPDLHSELNLSSLELGDSALYFCASSVGESRFGELFFGEGSRLTVL.

The V and J genes are TRBV6-6 and TRBJ2-7; the D is unclear. With 0 bases removed from V and 3 bases from J, the gap between germline ends came to 6 bases. Germline CDR1 is MNHNY and CDR2 is SVGAGI (reference sequence). The CDR3 is made up of 13 amino acids. CDR3 nucleotide sequence: TGTGCCAGCAGTTACTCGCTCTACTACGAGCAGTACTTC. As protein: CASSYSLYYEQYF.

In its sample, this clone was seen once. The chain uses TRBV18 and TRBJ2-1; 10 positions agree with TRBD2. The junction had 5 bases not matched to a gene; V was cut back by 2 bases and J by 7 bases. The germline CDR1 and CDR2 sequences are KGHSH and LQKENI. This CDR3 has 15 residues. The chain's CDR3 is CASSPASGSENEQFF. DNA for the CDR3: TGTGCCAGCTCACCAGCTAGCGGGAGTGAGAATGAGCAGTTCTTC.

The chain is built from TRBV6-5 and TRBJ1-1; the match to TRBD1 covers 11 bases. In germline, CDR1 is MNHEY, CDR2 SVGAGI. J gave up 5 bases and V 8 bases, and 10 bases lay outside the gene matches. This CDR3 comprises 15 residues. The CDR3 is CASGKPGTGGTEAFF. The CDR3 DNA reads TGTGCCAGCGGAAAGCCCGGGACAGGGGGGACTGAAGCTTTCTTT.

The V and J genes are TRBV7-8 and TRBJ2-1, with 12 positions matching TRBD2. Germline CDR1 reads SGHVS; CDR2 reads FQNEAQ. Trimming removed 5 bases from V and 0 bases from J; junction bases left unmatched: 11. The CDR3 has 19 residues. The CDR3 here is CASSPLARLAGASYNEQFF. The CDR3 nucleotides read TGTGCCAGCAGCCCGTTAGCCCGACTAGCGGGGGCCTCCTACAATGAGCAGTTCTTC.

The chain joins TRBV15 to TRBJ1-5; 7 bases match TRBD1. The CDR3 totals 15 residues. CDR1 LNHNV and CDR2 YYDKDF come from the germline V gene (reference sequence). V lost 8 bases to trimming and J lost 2 bases; unmatched junction nucleotides: 9. CDR3 loop: CATGTGALGNQPQHF. The DNA for the CDR3 is TGTGCCACCGGAACAGGGGCCCTTGGCAATCAGCCCCAGCATTTT. The full variable domain, its missing parts supplied by reference TRBV15 and TRBJ1-5, is DAMVIQNPRYQVTQFGKPVTLSCSQTLNHNVMYWYQQKSSQAPKLLFHYYDKDFNNEADTPDNFQSRRPNTSFCFLDIRSPGLGDTAMYLCATGTGALGNQPQHFGDGTRLSIL.

In its sample, this clone was seen a few times. The CDR3 loop is CASSRTGSEAFF. The CDR3 DNA is TGTGCCAGCAGCAGGACAGGAAGTGAGGCTTTCTTT. The chain joins TRBV6-5 to TRBJ1-1, with 7 nucleotides matching TRBD1. The germline V gene encodes CDR1 MNHEY and CDR2 SVGAGI. The CDR3 is 12 amino acids. With 6 bases clipped from V and 11 bases from J, the junction kept 9 bases outside the gene matches.

The V call is TRBV7-3, the J call TRBJ2-1; D is perhaps TRBD2 (5 bases). In germline, CDR1 is SGHTA, CDR2 FQGTGA. Trimming removed 5 bases from V and 7 bases from J, with 12 bases in between. The CDR3 runs 13 residues. The CDR3 spells CASSPWSGNEQFF. As DNA, the CDR3 is TGTGCCAGCAGCCCTTGGAGCGGAAATGAGCAGTTCTTC.

V is TRBV6-6 and J is TRBJ1-2; tentative D call: TRBD1 (6 bases). The CDR3 length is 14 residues. Germline-derived CDR1 and CDR2 are MNHNY and SVGAGI (reference sequence). Trimming shortened V by 2 bases and J by 8 bases, and 15 bases separated the two germline ends. The CDR3 DNA reads as TGTGCCAGCAGTTACAATACAGGGATGGTAGGCTACACCTTC. Encoded protein: CASSYNTGMVGYTF.

This chain links TRBV28 with TRBJ1-4, with D maybe TRBD1 (6 bases). The V end was cut by 7 bases, the J end by 7 bases, with 19 bases between. Germline lookup yields CDR1 MDHEN and CDR2 SYDVKM. CDR3 length: 15 residues. The DNA of the CDR3 is TGTGCCAGCAATCCTTCAGGGGCAGGTAGTGAAAAACTGTTTTTT. Amino acid sequence: CASNPSGAGSEKLFF.